The sequence of this T cell receptor beta chain was determined in a study of blood T cell repertoires in COVID-19. The overall study: The United States, Italy and Spain were the sources of the acute and convalescent COVID-19 samples. The analysed material was cDNA or gDNA that came from T cells, B-cell-depleted T cells, or PBMCs.

Original methodology: Amplified reference gene primers provided the basis for estimating nucleated cell counts. Using immunoSEQ multiplex PCR, the repertoire was profiled, and TCRdb retains in-frame clones only, with some absent. The DNA was the basis for D and trimming; V, J and clone size are from that table. Of 400,000 or so clones in the sample, around 84% are singletons; the top ten hold 3%. CDR3 size: 15 residues. V shed 6 bases and J 4 bases; nucleotides not matched to a gene: 12. Per the germline V gene, CDR1 is SEHNR and CDR2 is FQNEAQ (reference sequence). The gene calls are TRBV7-9 and TRBJ2-7; TRBD1 matches at 7 bases. Sequencing input: peripheral blood. The source of this sequence is a human donor in a cohort sampled during active COVID-19. This chain's CDR3 is CASRSTTGTAYEQYF. DNA for the CDR3: TGTGCCAGCAGGTCAACAACCGGGACAGCTTACGAGCAGTACTTC.